These T cell receptor beta chains were read from a single sample in a study of blood T cell repertoires in COVID-19. Clones were sequenced by immunoSEQ multiplex PCR, and TCRdb holds only the in-frame ones, with some missing. The sample includes about 170,000 clones, approximately 83% of them seen just once. Sequenced input: peripheral blood. These receptors were obtained from a woman at least 80 years old with active or convalescent COVID-19. Both conserved end residues are part of each CDR3. Each record gives: D gene, clone size, V gene, J gene, CDR3 DNA, CDR3 protein. D genes are given only for firm matches. Clone size, where shown, is once, few, many, or a class for clones that have expanded.

d_call: TRBD1
clone_size: NA
v_call: TRBV10-3
j_call: TRBJ2-2
cdr3_nt: TGTGCCATCAGGACAGGGCTTAACACCGGGGAGCTGTTTTTT
cdr3_aa: CAIRTGLNTGELFF

d_call: TRBD2
clone_size: once
v_call: TRBV3-1/TRBV3-2
j_call: TRBJ2-3
cdr3_nt: TGTGCCAGCAGTCATCATCTAGCGGGGCCCACAGATACGCAGTATTTT
cdr3_aa: CASSHHLAGPTDTQYF

d_call: TRBD1
clone_size: NA
v_call: TRBV3-1/TRBV3-2
j_call: TRBJ1-2
cdr3_nt: TGTGCCAGCAGTTACAGGGGACAGGGGAACTATGGCTACACCTTC
cdr3_aa: CASSYRGQGNYGYTF

d_call: TRBD1
clone_size: NA
v_call: TRBV7-9
j_call: TRBJ1-5
cdr3_nt: TGTGCCAGCAGCCCCGGGACAGGGGGGAGCAATCAGCCCCAGCATTTT
cdr3_aa: CASSPGTGGSNQPQHF

d_call: NA
clone_size: few
v_call: TRBV18
j_call: TRBJ1-6
cdr3_nt: TGTGCCAGCTCGCCGGGAAGGGGGATCCCTAATTCACCCCTCCACTTT
cdr3_aa: CASSPGRGIPNSPLHF

d_call: TRBD1
clone_size: NA
v_call: TRBV19
j_call: TRBJ2-2
cdr3_nt: TGTGCCAGTACCCTCGGACAGGTCAAGAACACCGGGGAGCTGTTTTTT
cdr3_aa: CASTLGQVKNTGELFF

d_call: TRBD1
clone_size: NA
v_call: TRBV18
j_call: TRBJ1-1
cdr3_nt: TGTGCCAGCTCACAGAGGGGGGACAGGGGGACTGAAGCTTTCTTT
cdr3_aa: CASSQRGDRGTEAFF

d_call: NA
clone_size: NA
v_call: TRBV5-1
j_call: TRBJ2-7
cdr3_nt: TGCGCCAGCAGCTCCTCGGACAGAACCTACGAGCAGTACTTC
cdr3_aa: CASSSSDRTYEQYF

d_call: NA
clone_size: once
v_call: TRBV29-1
j_call: TRBJ1-1
cdr3_nt: TGCAGCGTTGTCGGGTTCACTGAAGCTTTCTTT
cdr3_aa: CSVVGFTEAFF

d_call: NA
clone_size: NA
v_call: TRBV4-1
j_call: TRBJ2-2
cdr3_nt: TGCGCCAGCAGCCAAGAGTACGTGCGGCCCGGGGAGCTGTTTTTT
cdr3_aa: CASSQEYVRPGELFF